This entry is about one TCR beta chain. The data originate from a study of blood T cell repertoires in COVID-19. As processed by the authors: Amplified reference gene primers provided the basis for estimating nucleated cell counts. Measured with immunoSEQ multiplex PCR; TCRdb has only the in-frame clones, and not every one. That table is the source of V, J and clone size, and D and trimming were worked out from the DNA. The sample includes around 300,000 clones, around four fifths of them seen just once. The V end was cut by 3 bases, the J end by 7 bases, with 7 bases between. The V gene's germline CDR1 is KGHSH and CDR2 LQKENI. The CDR3 consists of 12 residues.

The J gene is TRBJ1-5, the V gene TRBV18; no clear D. Sequencing was done on a sample of peripheral blood. The receptor comes from a young man with active or convalescent COVID-19. The CDR3: CASSPGGQPQHF. CDR3 DNA sequence: TGTGCCAGCTCACCGGGAGGGCAGCCCCAGCATTTT. Full variable domain (remainder filled in from reference TRBV18 and TRBJ1-5): NAGVMQNPRHLVRRRGQEARLRCSPMKGHSHVYWYRQLPEEGLKFMVYLQKENIIDESGMPKERFSAEFPKEGPSILRIQQVVRGDSAAYFCASSPGGQPQHFGDGTRLSIL.